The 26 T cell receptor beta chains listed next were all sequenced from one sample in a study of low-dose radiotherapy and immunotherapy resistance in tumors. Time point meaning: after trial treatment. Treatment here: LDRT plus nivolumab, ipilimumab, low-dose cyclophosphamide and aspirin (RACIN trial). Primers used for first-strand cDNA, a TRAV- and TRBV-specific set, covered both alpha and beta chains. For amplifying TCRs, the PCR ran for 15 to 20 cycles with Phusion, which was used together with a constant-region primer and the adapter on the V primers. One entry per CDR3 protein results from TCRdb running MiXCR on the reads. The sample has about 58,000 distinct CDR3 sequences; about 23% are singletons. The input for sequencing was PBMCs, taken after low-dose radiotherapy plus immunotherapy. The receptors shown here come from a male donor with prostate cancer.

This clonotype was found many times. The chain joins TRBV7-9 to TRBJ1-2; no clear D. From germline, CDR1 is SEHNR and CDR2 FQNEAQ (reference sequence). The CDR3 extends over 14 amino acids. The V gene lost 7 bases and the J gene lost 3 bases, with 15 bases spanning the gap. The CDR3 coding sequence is TGTGCCAGCACCGACGACGGATCAGACTATGGCTACACCTTC. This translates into CASTDDGSDYGYTF.

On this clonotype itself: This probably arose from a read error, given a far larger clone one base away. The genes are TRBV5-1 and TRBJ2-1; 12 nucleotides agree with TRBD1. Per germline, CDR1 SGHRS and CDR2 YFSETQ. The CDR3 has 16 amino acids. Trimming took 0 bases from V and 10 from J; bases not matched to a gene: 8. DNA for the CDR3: TGCGCCAGCAGCTTGGCCGGGACAGGGGGCTCCTACGAGCAGTTCTTC. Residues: CASSLAGTGGSYEQFF.

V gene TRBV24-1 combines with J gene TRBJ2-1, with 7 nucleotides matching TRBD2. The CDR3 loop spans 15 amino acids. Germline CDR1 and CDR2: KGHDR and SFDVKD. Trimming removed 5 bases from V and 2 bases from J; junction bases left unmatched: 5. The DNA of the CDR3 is TGTGCCACCAGTGTGAGCAGCGGGACCTACAATGAGCAGTTCTTC. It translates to CATSVSSGTYNEQFF.

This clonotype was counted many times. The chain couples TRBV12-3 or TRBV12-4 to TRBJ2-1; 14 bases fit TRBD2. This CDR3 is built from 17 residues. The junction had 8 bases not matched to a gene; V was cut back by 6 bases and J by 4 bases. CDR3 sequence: CASSPRLAGGGYNEQFF. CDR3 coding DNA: TGTGCCAGCAGCCCTCGACTAGCGGGAGGGGGTTACAATGAGCAGTTCTTC.

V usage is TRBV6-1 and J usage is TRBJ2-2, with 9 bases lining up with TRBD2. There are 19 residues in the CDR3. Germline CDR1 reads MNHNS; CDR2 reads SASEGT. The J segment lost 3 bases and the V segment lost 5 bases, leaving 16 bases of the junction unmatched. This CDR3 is CASSFAGGPLYSDTGELFF. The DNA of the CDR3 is TGTGCCAGCAGTTTTGCGGGAGGGCCTTTATATTCGGACACCGGGGAGCTGTTTTTT.

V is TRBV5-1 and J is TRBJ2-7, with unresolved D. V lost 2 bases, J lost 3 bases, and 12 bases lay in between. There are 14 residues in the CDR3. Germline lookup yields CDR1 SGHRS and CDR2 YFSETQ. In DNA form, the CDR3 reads TGCGCCAGCAGCTTACGACGTGGCGACTACGAGCAGTACTTC. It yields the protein CASSLRRGDYEQYF.

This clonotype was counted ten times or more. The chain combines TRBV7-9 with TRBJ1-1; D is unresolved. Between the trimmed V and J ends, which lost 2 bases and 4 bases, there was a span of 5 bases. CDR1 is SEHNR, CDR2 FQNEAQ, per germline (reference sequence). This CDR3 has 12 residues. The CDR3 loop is CASSLRGTEAFF. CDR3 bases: TGTGCCAGCAGCTTAAGAGGCACTGAAGCTTTCTTT.

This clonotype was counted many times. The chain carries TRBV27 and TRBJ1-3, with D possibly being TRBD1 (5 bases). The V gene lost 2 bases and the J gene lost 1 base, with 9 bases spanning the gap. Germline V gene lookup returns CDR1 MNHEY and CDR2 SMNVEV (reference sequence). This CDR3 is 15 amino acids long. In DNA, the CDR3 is TGTGCCAGCAGTTTAAAGGGGAGGTCTGGAAACACCATATATTTT. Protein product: CASSLKGRSGNTIYF.

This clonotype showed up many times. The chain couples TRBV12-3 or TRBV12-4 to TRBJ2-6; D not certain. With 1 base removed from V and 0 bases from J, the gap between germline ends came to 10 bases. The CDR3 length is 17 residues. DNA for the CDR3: TGTGCCAGCAGTTTAGGGCAGGTTCGCTCTGGGGCCAACGTCCTGACTTTC. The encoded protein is CASSLGQVRSGANVLTF.

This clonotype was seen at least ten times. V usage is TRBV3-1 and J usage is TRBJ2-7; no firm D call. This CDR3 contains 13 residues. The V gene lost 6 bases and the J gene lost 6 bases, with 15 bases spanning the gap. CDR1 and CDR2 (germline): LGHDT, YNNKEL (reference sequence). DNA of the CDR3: TGTGCCAGCAGTCCCACGGGCAACTCCGAGCAGTACTTC. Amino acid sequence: CASSPTGNSEQYF.

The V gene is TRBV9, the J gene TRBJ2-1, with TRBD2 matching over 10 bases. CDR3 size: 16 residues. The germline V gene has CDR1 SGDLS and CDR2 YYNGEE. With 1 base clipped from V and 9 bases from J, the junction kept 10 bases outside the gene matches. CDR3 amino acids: CASSVKGLAGVGEQFF. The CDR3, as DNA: TGTGCCAGCAGCGTAAAAGGGCTAGCGGGAGTAGGTGAGCAGTTCTTC.

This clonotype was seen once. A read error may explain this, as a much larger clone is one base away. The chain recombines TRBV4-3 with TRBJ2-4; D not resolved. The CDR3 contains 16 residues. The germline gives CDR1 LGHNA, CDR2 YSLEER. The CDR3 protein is CTSSQDATLPENIQYF. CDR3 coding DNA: TGCACCAGCAGCCAAGATGCGACACTTCCTGAGAACATTCAGTACTTC.

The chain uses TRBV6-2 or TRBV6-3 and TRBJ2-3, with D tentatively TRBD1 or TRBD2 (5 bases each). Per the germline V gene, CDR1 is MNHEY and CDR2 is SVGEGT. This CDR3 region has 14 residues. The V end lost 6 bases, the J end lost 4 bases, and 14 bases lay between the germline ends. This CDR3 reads CASRERGGPDTQYF. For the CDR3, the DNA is TGTGCCAGCAGGGAGAGGGGTGGCCCAGATACGCAGTATTTT.

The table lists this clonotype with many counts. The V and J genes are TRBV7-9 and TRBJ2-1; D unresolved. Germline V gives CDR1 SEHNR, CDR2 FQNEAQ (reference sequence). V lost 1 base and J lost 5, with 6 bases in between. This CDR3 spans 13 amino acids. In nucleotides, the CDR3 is TGTGCCAGCAGCTTAGGGCAGAACAATGAGCAGTTCTTC. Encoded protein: CASSLGQNNEQFF.

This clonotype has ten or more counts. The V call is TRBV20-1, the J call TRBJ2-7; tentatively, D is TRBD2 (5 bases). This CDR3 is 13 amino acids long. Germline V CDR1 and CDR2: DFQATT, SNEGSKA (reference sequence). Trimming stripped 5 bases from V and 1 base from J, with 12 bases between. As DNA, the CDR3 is TGCAGTGCTTCTCAGAGAGGGTCCTACGAGCAGTACTTC. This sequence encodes CSASQRGSYEQYF.

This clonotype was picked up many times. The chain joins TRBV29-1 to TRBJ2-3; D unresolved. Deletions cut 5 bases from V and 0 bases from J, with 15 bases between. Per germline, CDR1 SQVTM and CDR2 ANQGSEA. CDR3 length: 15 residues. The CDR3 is CSVRSFITSTDTQYF. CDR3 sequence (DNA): TGCAGCGTTCGATCTTTCATAACTAGCACAGATACGCAGTATTTT.

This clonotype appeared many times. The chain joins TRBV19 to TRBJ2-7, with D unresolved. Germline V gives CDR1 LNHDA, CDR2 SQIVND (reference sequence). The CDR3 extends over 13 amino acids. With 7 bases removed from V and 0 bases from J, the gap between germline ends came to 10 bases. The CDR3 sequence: CASKPAVSYEQYF. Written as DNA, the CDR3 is TGTGCCAGTAAGCCAGCCGTCTCCTACGAGCAGTACTTC.

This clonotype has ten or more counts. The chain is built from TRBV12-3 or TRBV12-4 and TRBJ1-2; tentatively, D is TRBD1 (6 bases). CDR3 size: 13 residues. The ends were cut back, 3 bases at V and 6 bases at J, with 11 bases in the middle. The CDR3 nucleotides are TGTGCCAGCAGTTTTTCAGGGGCCCATGGCTACACCTTC. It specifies CASSFSGAHGYTF.

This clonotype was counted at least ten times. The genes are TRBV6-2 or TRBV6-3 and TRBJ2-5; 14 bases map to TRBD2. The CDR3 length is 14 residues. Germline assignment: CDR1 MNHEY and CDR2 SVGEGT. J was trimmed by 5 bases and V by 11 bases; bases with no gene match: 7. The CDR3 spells CASRLAGGRETQYF. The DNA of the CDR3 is TGTGCCTCCCGACTAGCGGGAGGGAGGGAGACCCAGTACTTC.

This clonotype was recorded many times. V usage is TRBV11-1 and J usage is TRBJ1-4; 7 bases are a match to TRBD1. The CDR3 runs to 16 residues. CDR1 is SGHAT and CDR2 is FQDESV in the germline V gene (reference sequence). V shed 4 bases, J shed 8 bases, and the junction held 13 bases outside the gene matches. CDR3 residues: CASSSGTAATDEKLFF. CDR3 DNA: TGTGCCAGCAGCTCCGGGACAGCCGCTACAGACGAAAAACTGTTTTTT.

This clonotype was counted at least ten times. CDR3 bases: TGTGCCAGCAGCTTAGATTGGACAAGCTCCTACGAGCAGTACTTC. It is translated as CASSLDWTSSYEQYF. The chain employs TRBV11-2 and TRBJ2-7; tentatively, D is TRBD1 (5 bases). The CDR3 length is 15 residues. Germline CDR1 is SGHAT and CDR2 is FQNNGV. Between the trimmed V and J ends, which lost 0 bases and 0 bases, there was a span of 9 bases.

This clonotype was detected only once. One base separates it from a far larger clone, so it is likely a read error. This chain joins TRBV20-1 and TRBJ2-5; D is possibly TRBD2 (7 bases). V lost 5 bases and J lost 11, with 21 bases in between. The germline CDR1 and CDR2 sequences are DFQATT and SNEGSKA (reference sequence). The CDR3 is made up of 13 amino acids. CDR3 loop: CSAGGGGSDEQYF. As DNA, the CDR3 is TGCAGTGCTGGCGGGGGCGGGTCAGATGAGCAGTACTTC.

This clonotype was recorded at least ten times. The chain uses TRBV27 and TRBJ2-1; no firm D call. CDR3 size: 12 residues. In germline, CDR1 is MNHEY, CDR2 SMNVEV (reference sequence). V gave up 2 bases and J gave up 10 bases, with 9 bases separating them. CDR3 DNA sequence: TGTGCCAGCAGTTTACGTGGAGTGGAGCAGTTCTTC. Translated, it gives CASSLRGVEQFF.

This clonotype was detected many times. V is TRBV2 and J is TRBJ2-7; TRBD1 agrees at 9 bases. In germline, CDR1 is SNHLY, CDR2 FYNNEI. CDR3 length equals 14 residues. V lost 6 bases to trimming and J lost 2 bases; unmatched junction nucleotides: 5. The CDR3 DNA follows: TGTGCCAGCAGGACAGGGGGTGGCGCCTACGAGCAGTACTTC. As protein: CASRTGGGAYEQYF.

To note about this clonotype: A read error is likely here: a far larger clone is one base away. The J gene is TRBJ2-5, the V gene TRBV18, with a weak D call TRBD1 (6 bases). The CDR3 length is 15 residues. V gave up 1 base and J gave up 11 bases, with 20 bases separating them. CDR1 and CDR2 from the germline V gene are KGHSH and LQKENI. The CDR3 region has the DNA TGTGCCAGCTCACCACGGGAACAGGGCCCCCGAGCGCAGTACTTC. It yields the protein CASSPREQGPRAQYF. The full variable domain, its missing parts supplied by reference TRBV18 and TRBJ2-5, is NAGVMQNPRHLVRRRGQEARLRCSPMKGHSHVYWYRQLPEEGLKFMVYLQKENIIDESGMPKERFSAEFPKEGPSILRIQQVVRGDSAAYFCASSPREQGPRAQYFGPGTRLLVL.

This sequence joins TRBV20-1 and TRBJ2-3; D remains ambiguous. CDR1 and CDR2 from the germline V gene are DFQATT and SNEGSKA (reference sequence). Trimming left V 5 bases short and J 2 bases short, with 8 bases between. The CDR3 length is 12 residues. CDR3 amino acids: CSARILTDTQYF. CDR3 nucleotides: TGCAGTGCTCGAATACTCACAGATACGCAGTATTTT.